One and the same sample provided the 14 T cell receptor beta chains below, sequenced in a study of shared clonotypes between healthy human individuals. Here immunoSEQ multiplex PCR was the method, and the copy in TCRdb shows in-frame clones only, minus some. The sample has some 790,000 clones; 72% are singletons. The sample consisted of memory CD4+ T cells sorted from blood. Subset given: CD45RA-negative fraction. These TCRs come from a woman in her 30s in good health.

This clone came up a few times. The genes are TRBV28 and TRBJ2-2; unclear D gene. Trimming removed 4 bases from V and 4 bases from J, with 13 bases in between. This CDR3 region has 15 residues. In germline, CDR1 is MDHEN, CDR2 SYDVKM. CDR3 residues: CASSSNPHSTGELFF. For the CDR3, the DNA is TGTGCCAGCAGTTCCAATCCCCATTCCACCGGGGAGCTGTTTTTT.

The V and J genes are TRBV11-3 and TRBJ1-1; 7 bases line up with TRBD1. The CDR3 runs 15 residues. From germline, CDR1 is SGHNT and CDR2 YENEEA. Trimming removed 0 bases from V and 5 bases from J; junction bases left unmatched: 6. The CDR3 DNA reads TGTGCCAGCAGCTTAGATGGCAGGGGGGATACTGAAGCTTTCTTT. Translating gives CASSLDGRGDTEAFF.

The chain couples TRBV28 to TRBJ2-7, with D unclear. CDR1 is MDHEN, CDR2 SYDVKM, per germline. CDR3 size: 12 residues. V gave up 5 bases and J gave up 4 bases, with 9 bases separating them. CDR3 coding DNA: TGTGCCAGCAGTACTGCATTGTACGAGCAGTACTTC. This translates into CASSTALYEQYF.

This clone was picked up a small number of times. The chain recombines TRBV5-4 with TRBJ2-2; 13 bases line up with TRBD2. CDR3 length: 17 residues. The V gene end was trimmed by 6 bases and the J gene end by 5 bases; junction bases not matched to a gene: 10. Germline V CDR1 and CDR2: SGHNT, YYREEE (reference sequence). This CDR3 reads CASTSVLAGGRTGELFF. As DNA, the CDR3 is TGTGCCAGCACCTCGGTACTAGCGGGAGGGCGTACCGGGGAGCTGTTTTTT.

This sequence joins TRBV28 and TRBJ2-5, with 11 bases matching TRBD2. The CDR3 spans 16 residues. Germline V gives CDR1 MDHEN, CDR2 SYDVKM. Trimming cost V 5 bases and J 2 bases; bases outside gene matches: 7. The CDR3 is CASSRGLAAPQETQYF. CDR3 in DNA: TGTGCCAGCAGTAGGGGACTAGCGGCTCCTCAAGAGACCCAGTACTTC.

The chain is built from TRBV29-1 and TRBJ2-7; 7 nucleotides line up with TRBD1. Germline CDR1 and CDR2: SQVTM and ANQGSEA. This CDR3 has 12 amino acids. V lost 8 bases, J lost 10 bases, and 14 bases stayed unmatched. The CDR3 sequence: CSIKRQGHLQYF. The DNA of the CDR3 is TGCAGCATAAAACGACAGGGACACCTTCAGTACTTC.

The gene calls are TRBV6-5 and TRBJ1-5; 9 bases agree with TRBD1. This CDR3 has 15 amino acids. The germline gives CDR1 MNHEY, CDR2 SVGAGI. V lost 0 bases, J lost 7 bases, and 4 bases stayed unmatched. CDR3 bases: TGTGCCAGCAGTTACTCGGGACAGGGAAAACAGCCCCAGCATTTT. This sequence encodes CASSYSGQGKQPQHF.

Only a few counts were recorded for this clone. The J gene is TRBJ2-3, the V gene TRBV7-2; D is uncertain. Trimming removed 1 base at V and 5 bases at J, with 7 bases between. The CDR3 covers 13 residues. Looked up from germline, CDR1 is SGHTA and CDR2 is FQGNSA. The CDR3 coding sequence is TGTGCCAGCAGCTTAGTATACGGAGATACGCAGTATTTT. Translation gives CASSLVYGDTQYF.

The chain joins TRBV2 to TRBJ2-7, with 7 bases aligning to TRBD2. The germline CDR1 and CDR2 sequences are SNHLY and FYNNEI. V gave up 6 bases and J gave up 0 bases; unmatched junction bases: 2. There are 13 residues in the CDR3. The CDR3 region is CASRTGGSYEQYF. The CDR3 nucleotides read TGTGCCAGCAGGACGGGAGGCTCCTACGAGCAGTACTTC. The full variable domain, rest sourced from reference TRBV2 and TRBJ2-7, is EPEVTQTPSHQVTQMGQEVILRCVPISNHLYFYWYRQILGQKVEFLVSFYNNEISEKSEIFDDQFSVERPDGSNFTLKIRSTKLEDSAMYFCASRTGGSYEQYFGPGTRLTVT.

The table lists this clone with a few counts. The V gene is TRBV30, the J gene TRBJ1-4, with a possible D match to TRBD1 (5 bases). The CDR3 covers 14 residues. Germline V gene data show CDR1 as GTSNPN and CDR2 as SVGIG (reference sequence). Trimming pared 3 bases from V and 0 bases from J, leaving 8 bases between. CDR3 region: CAWSAGTTNEKLFF. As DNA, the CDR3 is TGTGCCTGGAGCGCAGGGACAACTAATGAAAAACTGTTTTTT.

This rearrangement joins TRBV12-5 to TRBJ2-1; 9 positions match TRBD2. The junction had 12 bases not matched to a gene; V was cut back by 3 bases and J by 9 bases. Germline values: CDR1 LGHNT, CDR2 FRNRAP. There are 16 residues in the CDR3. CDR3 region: CASGLGASGISIEQFF. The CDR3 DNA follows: TGTGCTAGTGGTTTAGGGGCTAGCGGGATTAGTATTGAGCAGTTCTTC.

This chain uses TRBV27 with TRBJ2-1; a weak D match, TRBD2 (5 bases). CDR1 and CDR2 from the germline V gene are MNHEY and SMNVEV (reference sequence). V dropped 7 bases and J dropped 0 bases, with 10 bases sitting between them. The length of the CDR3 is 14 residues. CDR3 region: CASKLGSSYNEQFF. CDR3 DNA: TGTGCCAGCAAACTAGGGTCCTCCTACAATGAGCAGTTCTTC.

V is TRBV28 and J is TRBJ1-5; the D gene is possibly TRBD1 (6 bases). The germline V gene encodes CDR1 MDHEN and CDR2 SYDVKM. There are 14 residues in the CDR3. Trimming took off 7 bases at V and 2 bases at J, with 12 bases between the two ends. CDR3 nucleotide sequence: TGTGCCAGCATTATGGGGACACGCAATCAGCCCCAGCATTTT. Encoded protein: CASIMGTRNQPQHF.

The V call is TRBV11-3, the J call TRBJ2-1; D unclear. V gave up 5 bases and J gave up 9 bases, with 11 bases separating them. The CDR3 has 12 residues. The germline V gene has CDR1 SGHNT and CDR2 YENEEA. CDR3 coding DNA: TGTGCCAGCAGCGGGGATGTAGGTGAGCAGTTCTTC. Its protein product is CASSGDVGEQFF.